What follows are 27 T cell receptor beta chains derived from one specimen sequenced in a study of T cells after yellow fever vaccination (dated by TCRdb to the late 2010s). Libraries were constructed by 5' RACE. The reads were generated on an Illumina HiSeq 2500. TCRdb itself trimmed the public reads at Q25 with fastp, ran MiXCR and retained productive beta chains. Each CDR3 protein appears once, grouped with its most common genes and DNA. Counted in this sample were roughly 310,000 distinct CDR3 sequences; roughly 9.4% of them appeared once. In total, the top ten clones hold 18% of the sample. What this sample's treatment or condition label stands for: live attenuated yellow fever vaccine strain. Sequenced material: PBMCs, taken on the day of the first yellow fever vaccination. The receptors were gathered from a man aged 18 to 29 who received the YFV17D yellow fever vaccine.

This clonotype was detected many times. This sequence joins TRBV10-3 and TRBJ2-3; 8 bases agree with TRBD1. The V and J ends lost 10 bases and 4 bases, in that order; junction bases with no gene match: 10. The CDR3 runs to 14 residues. Germline CDR1 ENHRY, CDR2 SYGVKD. CDR3 sequence: CATEGAGGSDTQYF. The CDR3 DNA sequence: TGTGCCACGGAGGGGGCAGGGGGCTCAGATACGCAGTATTTT.

The J gene is TRBJ1-3, the V gene TRBV12-3 or TRBV12-4; no clear D gene. This CDR3 has 16 amino acids. Trimming took off 8 bases at V and 0 bases at J, with 17 bases between the two ends. The CDR3 is CASDSPRRYSGNTIYF. The CDR3 coding sequence is TGTGCCAGCGACTCTCCAAGGCGGTACTCTGGAAACACCATATATTTT.

This clonotype was seen at least ten times. The chain carries TRBV10-3 and TRBJ1-2; tentatively, D is TRBD1 (6 bases). V shed 2 bases and J shed 2 bases, with 6 bases lying between them. The CDR3 is 13 residues long. Germline loops: CDR1 ENHRY, CDR2 SYGVKD. CDR3 region: CAISEGQNYGYTF. The CDR3 DNA sequence: TGTGCCATCAGTGAGGGACAGAACTATGGCTACACCTTC.

The table lists this clonotype with many counts. The chain carries TRBV6-5 and TRBJ2-1, with D possibly TRBD2 on 6 matching bases. Germline loops: CDR1 MNHEY, CDR2 SVGAGI. The CDR3 length is 15 residues. V gave up 2 bases and J gave up 4 bases, with 12 bases separating them. This CDR3 reads CASSYAAGTYNEQFF. CDR3 nucleotides: TGTGCCAGCAGTTACGCTGCGGGGACGTACAATGAGCAGTTCTTC.

This clonotype has more than one count but fewer than ten. V and J are TRBV12-3 or TRBV12-4 and TRBJ1-1; 9 bases line up with TRBD1. The length of the CDR3 is 15 residues. Unmatched junction bases numbered 11, after V lost 7 bases and J lost 5 bases. CDR3 sequence (DNA): TGTGCCAGCAACCTCCTACAGGGGGCTGAAACTGAAGCTTTCTTT. Translation gives CASNLLQGAETEAFF.

This rearrangement joins TRBV10-1 to TRBJ2-3, with TRBD1 identical over 7 bases. Germline values: CDR1 WNHNN, CDR2 SYGVQD (reference sequence). This CDR3 contains 15 residues. V lost 3 bases and J lost 5; bases outside the gene matches: 8. CDR3 sequence (DNA): TGCGCCAGCAGTGACCCAGGGGGTCAGGGAGATACGCAGTATTTT. Protein product: CASSDPGGQGDTQYF.

This clonotype was seen a handful of times. The chain employs TRBV6-5 and TRBJ1-1; tentatively, D is TRBD1 (6 bases). CDR1 and CDR2 (germline): MNHEY, SVGAGI. The germline V and J ends were trimmed by 9 bases and 4 bases, with 12 bases remaining between them. This CDR3 is built from 12 residues. CDR3 residues: CASVGQTTEAFF. The CDR3 DNA follows: TGTGCCAGTGTAGGACAGACCACTGAAGCTTTCTTT.

The chain is built from TRBV12-5 and TRBJ2-2, with a tentative D call TRBD2 (7 bases). V lost 1 base, J lost 4 bases, and 10 bases lay in between. Germline V CDR1 and CDR2: LGHNT, FRNRAP. CDR3 length equals 15 residues. CDR3 nucleotide sequence: TGTGCTAGTGGTTTGGGGGGAGGGGGCACCGGGGAGCTGTTTTTT. Protein product: CASGLGGGGTGELFF.

The chain is built from TRBV5-1 and TRBJ2-3, with D perhaps given as TRBD1 or TRBD2 (6 bases each). Trimming pared 6 bases from V and 2 bases from J, leaving 16 bases between. Germline CDR1 and CDR2: SGHRS and YFSETQ. The CDR3 sequence is 15 residues long. The CDR3 is CASTDPGAPTDTQYF. CDR3 nucleotides: TGCGCCAGCACCGACCCGGGGGCGCCCACAGATACGCAGTATTTT. The whole variable domain, remainder taken from reference TRBV5-1 and TRBJ2-3, is KAGVTQTPRYLIKTRGQQVTLSCSPISGHRSVSWYQQTPGQGLQFLFEYFSETQRNKGNFPGRFSGRQFSNSRSEMNVSTLELGDSALYLCASTDPGAPTDTQYFGPGTRLTVL.

This sequence joins TRBV7-9 and TRBJ1-2; no reliable D call. V lost 1 base and J lost 6, with 15 bases in between. This CDR3 region has 15 residues. The V gene's germline CDR1 is SEHNR and CDR2 FQNEAQ (reference sequence). Here the CDR3 reads CASSLDQASLNGYTF. CDR3 nucleotide sequence: TGTGCCAGCAGCTTAGATCAGGCATCCCTTAATGGCTACACCTTC. The whole variable domain, filled in from reference TRBV7-9 and TRBJ1-2, reads DTGVSQNPRHKITKRGQNVTFRCDPISEHNRLYWYRQTLGQGPEFLTYFQNEAQLEKSRLLSDRFSAERPKGSFSTLEIQRTEQGDSAMYLCASSLDQASLNGYTFGSGTRLTVV.

This clonotype has just a few counts. The rearrangement uses TRBV20-1 and TRBJ2-5; a possible D gene is TRBD2 (8 bases). V lost 6 bases to trimming and J lost 9 bases, with 26 bases between them. The CDR3 has 15 amino acids. Germline V CDR1 and CDR2: DFQATT, SNEGSKA (reference sequence). In DNA, the CDR3 is TGCAGTGCACCTGCGGGGGGACAGCGGGGGTGGGCCCAGTACTTC. It yields the protein CSAPAGGQRGWAQYF.

This clonotype was recorded many times. The chain carries TRBV11-1 and TRBJ2-2; 8 bases line up with TRBD1. There are 18 residues in the CDR3. CDR1 is SGHAT and CDR2 is FQDESV in the germline V gene (reference sequence). V lost 2 bases, J lost 6 bases, and 14 bases stayed unmatched. This CDR3 reads CASSLPGGLVDLAGELFF. CDR3 coding DNA: TGTGCCAGCAGCTTACCAGGGGGCTTGGTCGACTTGGCCGGGGAGCTGTTTTTT.

This sequence joins TRBV12-3 or TRBV12-4 and TRBJ2-4; a weak D match, TRBD2 (6 bases). V lost 6 bases, J lost 1 base, and 13 bases lay in between. CDR3 length: 15 amino acids. The DNA for the CDR3 is TGTGCCAGCAGCTTTCTGGAGGGGGCCAAAAACATTCAGTACTTC. This sequence encodes CASSFLEGAKNIQYF.

In its sample, this clonotype was seen many times. The CDR3 sequence is CASSRTSTDTQYF. The DNA for the CDR3 is TGTGCCAGCAGCCGGACTAGCACAGATACGCAGTATTTT. The V gene is TRBV7-6, the J gene TRBJ2-3, with TRBD2 as a possible D gene (5 bases). Germline loops: CDR1 SGHVS, CDR2 FNYEAQ. The CDR3 contains 13 residues. Trimming removed 5 bases at V and 0 bases at J, with 6 bases between.

This clonotype was seen ten or more times. The chain links TRBV5-6 to TRBJ2-7; perhaps TRBD2 as D (6 bases). The CDR3 extends over 14 amino acids. The V end lost 5 bases, the J end lost 2 bases, and 14 bases lay between the germline ends. The V gene's germline CDR1 is SGHDT and CDR2 YYEEEE. The CDR3 loop reads CASRDYNGAYEQYF. The CDR3 DNA is TGTGCCAGCAGGGACTACAACGGGGCCTACGAGCAGTACTTC.

Only a few counts were recorded for this clonotype. The chain employs TRBV2 and TRBJ2-7, with 8 nucleotides matching TRBD2. Trimming at V came to 8 bases and at J to 2 bases, leaving 2 bases not matched to a gene. The CDR3 spans 12 residues. Germline CDR1 SNHLY, CDR2 FYNNEI. DNA for the CDR3: TGTGCCAGCTCGGGAGGGACCTACGAGCAGTACTTC. This encodes CASSGGTYEQYF. The variable domain in full, completed from reference TRBV2 and TRBJ2-7, reads EPEVTQTPSHQVTQMGQEVILRCVPISNHLYFYWYRQILGQKVEFLVSFYNNEISEKSEIFDDQFSVERPDGSNFTLKIRSTKLEDSAMYFCASSGGTYEQYFGPGTRLTVT.

This clonotype was observed at least ten times. V is TRBV18 and J is TRBJ2-7; 10 nucleotides line up with TRBD1. The CDR3 is 15 residues long. The ends lost 3 bases at V and 4 bases at J; junction bases unmatched: 6. Germline V CDR1 and CDR2: KGHSH, LQKENI. The CDR3 DNA sequence: TGTGCCAGCTCACCTGAGGACAGGGGGACTTACGAGCAGTACTTC. It yields the protein CASSPEDRGTYEQYF.

This clonotype has only a few counts. V is TRBV12-3 or TRBV12-4 and J is TRBJ2-1, with D possibly being TRBD2 (7 bases). Trimming took off 0 bases at V and 15 bases at J, with 15 bases between the two ends. The CDR3 length is 13 residues. The CDR3 region is CASSLAGGRELFF. Here the CDR3 DNA reads TGTGCCAGCAGTTTAGCCGGGGGGCGGGAACTGTTCTTC.

The CDR3 DNA follows: TGTGCCAGCAGCTTAGGACTAGCGGGGAAAGAGACCCAGTACTTC. Its translation: CASSLGLAGKETQYF. V and J are TRBV7-2 and TRBJ2-5; the match to TRBD2 covers 11 bases. V gave up 1 base and J gave up 3 bases; unmatched junction bases: 1. This CDR3 is 15 amino acids long. Germline loops: CDR1 SGHTA, CDR2 FQGNSA.

The chain recombines TRBV15 with TRBJ2-6; no definite D call. The CDR3 has 17 residues. Germline CDR1 reads LNHNV; CDR2 reads YYDKDF (reference sequence). Deletions cut 1 base from V and 3 bases from J, with 13 bases between. The CDR3 nucleotides are TGTGCCACCAGCAGAGTAAAAAAGGTGAATGGGGCCAACGTCCTGACTTTC. Translation: CATSRVKKVNGANVLTF.

This clonotype has just a few counts. The V gene is TRBV10-3, the J gene TRBJ2-7; TRBD1 matches at 9 bases. The CDR3 length is 13 residues. CDR1 is ENHRY and CDR2 is SYGVKD in the germline V gene. V gave up 4 bases and J gave up 6 bases; unmatched junction bases: 4. The CDR3 loop is CAISAGTGSEQYF. The CDR3, as DNA: TGTGCCATCAGTGCCGGGACAGGGAGCGAGCAGTACTTC.

This clonotype has a handful of counts. The rearrangement links TRBV15 to TRBJ1-5; TRBD1 is a possible D gene (6 bases). The V gene's germline CDR1 is LNHNV and CDR2 YYDKDF (reference sequence). V was clipped by 5 bases and J by 0 bases, with 14 bases between them. This CDR3 is 16 amino acids long. CDR3 in DNA: TGTGCCACCAGCCCCATCGAGGGGGTTAGCAATCAGCCCCAGCATTTT. Translating gives CATSPIEGVSNQPQHF.

This clonotype was seen at least ten times. V is TRBV5-1 and J is TRBJ2-2; perhaps TRBD2 as D (7 bases). Germline V gene data show CDR1 as SGHRS and CDR2 as YFSETQ. This CDR3 contains 14 residues. Trimming took off 5 bases at V and 3 bases at J, with 11 bases between the two ends. The CDR3 protein is CASRGGADTGELFF. DNA for the CDR3: TGCGCCAGCAGAGGGGGGGCGGACACCGGGGAGCTGTTTTTT.

This clonotype was seen at least ten times. The CDR3 DNA follows: TGTGCCACCAGCAGAGAAGCGGGCCCTGAAGCTTTCTTT. Its translation is CATSREAGPEAFF. The chain recombines TRBV15 with TRBJ1-1, with no clear D. This CDR3 is 13 amino acids long. The germline V and J ends were trimmed by 0 bases and 6 bases, with 8 bases remaining between them. The germline CDR1 and CDR2 sequences are LNHNV and YYDKDF (reference sequence).

The gene calls are TRBV29-1 and TRBJ2-5; unclear D gene. The V gene lost 5 bases and the J gene lost 2 bases, with 12 bases spanning the gap. This CDR3 has 13 residues. Germline-derived CDR1 and CDR2 are SQVTM and ANQGSEA. In DNA form, the CDR3 reads TGCAGCGTTTTGACACATACACAAGAGACCCAGTACTTC. This gives the protein CSVLTHTQETQYF.

This clonotype was counted only a few times. The rearrangement links TRBV12-3 or TRBV12-4 to TRBJ2-3, with 10 bases aligning to TRBD2. The CDR3 contains 15 residues. J gave up 6 bases and V 2 bases, and 5 bases lay outside the gene matches. The CDR3 DNA reads as TGTGCCAGCAGTTTAAACAGCGGGGGGGCCGATACGCAGTATTTT. As protein: CASSLNSGGADTQYF.

This chain links TRBV9 with TRBJ1-2; weak D call: TRBD1 (5 bases). Germline lookup yields CDR1 SGDLS and CDR2 YYNGEE. The CDR3 length is 16 residues. Trimming took off 4 bases at V and 8 bases at J, with 24 bases between the two ends. The CDR3 region is CASSPHPGTDVVGYTF. The CDR3 nucleotides are TGTGCCAGCAGCCCGCACCCCGGGACCGACGTAGTGGGCTACACCTTC.